The 32 T cell receptor beta chains reported below all come from one sample, sequenced in a study of T cell responses to AZD1222 COVID-19 vaccine. The assay was immunoSEQ multiplex PCR, and TCRdb's table has in-frame clones only and misses some. The table has about 89,000 clones, roughly 90% seen once; the top ten hold more than 5%. Sequences were derived from peripheral blood, sampled 28 days after the second AZD1222 dose. The receptors derive from an adult who received the AZD1222 COVID-19 vaccine.

The chain employs TRBV6-5 and TRBJ1-2; TRBD1 is a possible D gene (6 bases). Trimming left V 5 bases short and J 2 bases short, with 12 bases between. Germline V gives CDR1 MNHEY, CDR2 SVGAGI. CDR3 size: 14 residues. DNA for the CDR3: TGTGCCAGCAGTCCTAGACAGGAGAACTATGGCTACACCTTC. This sequence encodes CASSPRQENYGYTF.

This sequence joins TRBV28 and TRBJ1-6; 10 nucleotides agree with TRBD1. Trimming cost V 6 bases and J 9 bases; bases outside gene matches: 8. The CDR3 consists of 15 residues. CDR1 and CDR2 (germline): MDHEN, SYDVKM. The CDR3 sequence is CASSRRQGASSPLHF. CDR3 bases: TGTGCCAGCAGCAGGAGACAGGGGGCTAGTTCACCCCTCCACTTT.

J is TRBJ2-6 and V is TRBV4-1; D is undetermined. Trimming shortened V by 3 bases and J by 2 bases, and 5 bases separated the two germline ends. The CDR3 is 14 residues long. Germline V CDR1 and CDR2: MGHRA, YSYEKL. The CDR3 reads CASSQEPGANVLTF. For the CDR3, the DNA is TGCGCCAGCAGCCAGGAGCCTGGGGCCAACGTCCTGACTTTC.

The chain links TRBV21-1 to TRBJ1-6. TRBV21-1 is a pseudogene locus. The length of the CDR3 is 17 residues. The CDR3 region is CASSQDFPRTYNSPLHF. Here the CDR3 DNA reads TGTGCCAGCTCTCAGGACTTTCCCAGGACCTATAATTCACCCCTCCACTTT.

V and J are TRBV19 and TRBJ2-3, with D possibly TRBD2 on 7 matching bases. V dropped 3 bases and J dropped 6 bases, with 22 bases sitting between them. Germline V gene data show CDR1 as LNHDA and CDR2 as SQIVND (reference sequence). The CDR3 is made up of 17 amino acids. CDR3 coding DNA: TGTGCCAGTAGTATTGGGGGGGGCATAAGATCATCTGATACGCAGTATTTT. It is translated as CASSIGGGIRSSDTQYF.

The chain employs TRBV28 and TRBJ1-2, with TRBD1 matching 8 bases. With 4 bases clipped from V and 4 bases from J, the junction kept 11 bases outside the gene matches. CDR1 and CDR2 from the germline V gene are MDHEN and SYDVKM. CDR3 length: 16 amino acids. The CDR3 region is CASSSATGGGLYGYTF. The CDR3, as DNA: TGTGCCAGCAGTTCCGCCACAGGGGGGGGTCTCTATGGCTACACCTTC.

This chain links TRBV6-5 with TRBJ1-2; 8 nucleotides agree with TRBD1. The CDR3 is made up of 13 amino acids. The V gene end was trimmed by 6 bases and the J gene end by 3 bases; junction bases not matched to a gene: 3. The V gene's germline CDR1 is MNHEY and CDR2 SVGAGI. The CDR3: CASRSGGDYGYTF. In DNA form, the CDR3 reads TGTGCCAGCAGGTCAGGGGGCGACTATGGCTACACCTTC.

The chain has TRBV12-3 or TRBV12-4 and TRBJ1-2; no definite D call. Trimming left V 9 bases short and J 5 bases short, with 10 bases between. There are 11 residues in the CDR3. The chain's CDR3 is CASLQGYGYTF. In DNA, the CDR3 is TGTGCCAGTCTTCAAGGGTATGGCTACACCTTC.

This clone was found once. The chain couples TRBV28 to TRBJ1-2, with 7 bases aligning to TRBD1. The V gene end was trimmed by 3 bases and the J gene end by 3 bases; junction bases not matched to a gene: 4. Per germline, CDR1 MDHEN and CDR2 SYDVKM. CDR3 length: 14 amino acids. CDR3 sequence reads: CASSLRGRDYGYTF. The CDR3 nucleotides read TGTGCCAGCAGTTTGAGGGGGCGCGACTATGGCTACACCTTC.

The rearrangement joins TRBV7-9 to TRBJ1-2, with D uncertain. With 5 bases removed from V and 1 base from J, the gap between germline ends came to 11 bases. Per the germline V gene, CDR1 is SEHNR and CDR2 is FQNEAQ (reference sequence). This CDR3 spans 14 amino acids. This CDR3 is CASSPLPGNYGYTF. The CDR3 DNA sequence: TGTGCCAGCAGCCCCCTTCCTGGTAACTATGGCTACACCTTC.

V gene TRBV5-4 combines with J gene TRBJ2-5; D is uncertain. CDR1 and CDR2 from the germline V gene are SGHNT and YYREEE (reference sequence). Deletions cut 1 base from V and 2 bases from J, with 6 bases between. The CDR3 runs to 13 residues. CDR3 DNA sequence: TGTGCCAGCAGCTTGATACAGCAAGAGACCCAGTACTTC. Amino acids: CASSLIQQETQYF. The full variable domain, rest sourced from reference TRBV5-4 and TRBJ2-5, is ETGVTQSPTHLIKTRGQQVTLRCSSQSGHNTVSWYQQALGQGPQFIFQYYREEENGRGNFPPRFSGLQFPNYSSELNVNALELDDSALYLCASSLIQQETQYFGPGTRLLVL.

The rearrangement joins TRBV19 to TRBJ2-1; D could derive from TRBD1 or TRBD2 (5 bases each). V was pared by 7 bases and J by 9 bases, with 22 bases between. Looked up from germline, CDR1 is LNHDA and CDR2 is SQIVND (reference sequence). The CDR3 loop spans 15 amino acids. For the CDR3, the DNA is TGTGCCAGTACCATAAACCCGGGGCCCCTAATTGAGCAGTTCTTC. Its translation: CASTINPGPLIEQFF.

Of note for this clone: Other DNA variants within this sample encode the same CDR3. V and J are TRBV7-2 and TRBJ1-1; D not certain. Trimming took off 1 base at V and 1 base at J, with 4 bases between the two ends. CDR3 length equals 13 residues. In germline, CDR1 is SGHTA, CDR2 FQGNSA. DNA of the CDR3: TGTGCCAGCAGCTTAGGACAGAACACTGAAGCTTTCTTT. Its translation is CASSLGQNTEAFF. The full variable domain, rest sourced from reference TRBV7-2 and TRBJ1-1, is GAGVSQSPSNKVTEKGKDVELRCDPISGHTALYWYRQSLGQGLEFLIYFQGNSAPDKSGLPSDRFSAERTGGSVSTLTIQRTQQEDSAVYLCASSLGQNTEAFFGQGTRLTVV.

The rearrangement links TRBV6-2 or TRBV6-3 to TRBJ1-1, with D unclear. V lost 4 bases and J 3 bases, leaving 6 bases between the germline ends. The CDR3 consists of 12 residues. Per germline, CDR1 MNHEY and CDR2 SVGEGT. Here the CDR3 reads CASSWGDTEAFF. The CDR3 nucleotides read TGTGCCAGCAGTTGGGGAGACACTGAAGCTTTCTTT.

This CDR3 reads CASSEGGSGANVLTF. CDR3 DNA: TGTGCCAGCAGTGAGGGGGGCTCTGGGGCCAACGTCCTGACTTTC. The V call is TRBV28, the J call TRBJ2-6; either TRBD1 or TRBD2 may supply D (6 bases each). Germline V lookup: CDR1 MDHEN, CDR2 SYDVKM. This CDR3 region has 15 residues. Trimming left V 5 bases short and J 0 bases short, with 8 bases between.

The rearrangement links TRBV25-1 to TRBJ1-2; D is undetermined. Germline V lookup: CDR1 MGHDK, CDR2 SYGVNS. V was clipped by 7 bases and J by 6 bases, with 15 bases between them. CDR3 length: 13 residues. CDR3 coding DNA: TGTGCCAGCAAGCAAGACACTTTCGATGGCTACACCTTC. Its protein is CASKQDTFDGYTF.

This chain uses TRBV7-8 with TRBJ2-1, with 8 nucleotides matching TRBD2. This CDR3 has 15 amino acids. With V trimmed by 3 bases and J by 4 bases, 5 bases remained unmatched. CDR1 and CDR2 from the germline V gene are SGHVS and FQNEAQ. This CDR3 reads CASSLNSGVYNEQFF. The DNA of the CDR3 is TGTGCCAGCAGCTTGAATAGCGGGGTGTACAATGAGCAGTTCTTC.

V is TRBV30 and J is TRBJ1-1; D is unresolved. V lost 4 bases to trimming and J lost 1 base, with 7 bases between them. This CDR3 has 12 residues. The germline CDR1 and CDR2 sequences are GTSNPN and SVGIG (reference sequence). CDR3 amino acids: CAWTPANTEAFF. The CDR3 DNA follows: TGTGCCTGGACCCCAGCGAACACTGAAGCTTTCTTT.

J is TRBJ2-7 and V is TRBV28, with 8 positions matching TRBD1. CDR3 length: 14 residues. Trimming removed 2 bases from V and 7 bases from J; junction bases left unmatched: 7. CDR1 is MDHEN and CDR2 is SYDVKM in the germline V gene. The DNA for the CDR3 is TGTGCCAGCAGTTTAATCGGGACAGGAAGAGAGCAGTACTTC. It yields the protein CASSLIGTGREQYF.

The chain recombines TRBV5-1 with TRBJ1-6; no clear D. CDR1 is SGHRS and CDR2 is YFSETQ in the germline V gene. This CDR3 region has 14 residues. Between the trimmed V and J ends, which lost 5 bases and 9 bases, there was a span of 15 bases. CDR3 sequence: CASSPTGVRSPLHF. In DNA, the CDR3 is TGCGCCAGCAGTCCAACTGGGGTTCGTTCACCCCTCCACTTT.

The CDR3 DNA sequence: TGTGCCAGCTCACCACCGGGAAGGGAGGGAGAAAAACTGTTTTTT. Protein product: CASSPPGREGEKLFF. The V gene is TRBV18, the J gene TRBJ1-4; D not resolved. The ends were cut back, 0 bases at V and 8 bases at J, with 13 bases in the middle. The CDR3 is 15 amino acids. Germline V gene lookup returns CDR1 KGHSH and CDR2 LQKENI.

V gene TRBV21-1 combines with J gene TRBJ1-2. TRBV21-1 is a pseudogene. The CDR3 has 14 amino acids. The CDR3 sequence: CATGGGSLSYGYTF. DNA of the CDR3: TGTGCCACCGGGGGGGGCTCCCTGAGCTATGGCTACACCTTC.

The V gene is TRBV6-2 or TRBV6-3, the J gene TRBJ2-5; 9 bases are shared with TRBD2. This CDR3 contains 14 residues. Per germline, CDR1 MNHEY and CDR2 SVGEGT. V lost 3 bases, J lost 5 bases, and 4 bases stayed unmatched. The CDR3 DNA sequence: TGTGCCAGCAGTTATTTAGCGGGGGTTGAGACCCAGTACTTC. Its translation is CASSYLAGVETQYF.

The chain combines TRBV7-8 with TRBJ1-1; D uncertain. From germline, CDR1 is SGHVS and CDR2 FQNEAQ. The CDR3 has 16 residues. V was trimmed by 2 bases and J by 0 bases, leaving 13 bases between them. CDR3 DNA sequence: TGTGCCAGCAGCTTATCCGCGCGTCAGGTGAACACTGAAGCTTTCTTT. This encodes CASSLSARQVNTEAFF.

The chain is built from TRBV3-1 (or the pseudogene TRBV3-2) and TRBJ1-5; 9 nucleotides align to TRBD1. This CDR3 is 15 amino acids long. CDR1 and CDR2 (germline): LGHDT, YNNKEL (reference sequence). Unmatched junction bases numbered 3, after V lost 5 bases and J lost 1 base. CDR3 protein: CASSKTGGSNQPQHF. The CDR3 DNA reads as TGTGCCAGCAGCAAGACAGGGGGAAGCAATCAGCCCCAGCATTTT.

The chain carries TRBV20-1 and TRBJ1-2; 9 nucleotides agree with TRBD1. The length of the CDR3 is 11 residues. Germline values: CDR1 DFQATT, CDR2 SNEGSKA (reference sequence). V lost 4 bases, J lost 12 bases, and 6 bases stayed unmatched. The CDR3 reads CSATRTGENTF. CDR3 in DNA: TGCAGTGCTACTCGGACAGGGGAGAACACCTTC.

The V call is TRBV29-1, the J call TRBJ1-2; no firm D call. This CDR3 is built from 17 residues. Trimming cost V 2 bases and J 4 bases, with 23 bases left between them. Germline-derived CDR1 and CDR2 are SQVTM and ANQGSEA. This chain's CDR3 is CSVEISVPYPKFYGYTF. CDR3 coding DNA: TGCAGCGTTGAAATATCGGTCCCCTACCCGAAATTCTATGGCTACACCTTC.

This chain uses TRBV3-1 (or the pseudogene TRBV3-2) with TRBJ1-2; a weak D match, TRBD1 (6 bases). This CDR3 contains 11 residues. V gave up 4 bases and J gave up 8 bases, with 8 bases separating them. Germline lookup yields CDR1 LGHDT and CDR2 YNNKEL (reference sequence). For the CDR3, the DNA is TGTGCCAGCAGCCCCGGGACAGGCTACACCTTC. This sequence encodes CASSPGTGYTF.

This chain connects TRBV5-1 to TRBJ2-1; D gene unclear. Germline V CDR1 and CDR2: SGHRS, YFSETQ. The CDR3 is 14 amino acids. V lost 0 bases to trimming and J lost 3 bases, with 7 bases between them. CDR3 sequence (DNA): TGCGCCAGCAGCTTGGGGAAGAGCTACAATGAGCAGTTCTTC. It is translated as CASSLGKSYNEQFF.

The chain recombines TRBV5-5 with TRBJ1-2, with D tentatively TRBD1 (5 bases). V gave up 2 bases and J gave up 6 bases, with 23 bases separating them. The V gene's germline CDR1 is SGHKS and CDR2 YYEKEE (reference sequence). The CDR3 length is 17 residues. Here the CDR3 DNA reads TGTGCCAGCAGCTTCTCAGCAGGGATCAGTGATAGGGATGGCTACACCTTC. The encoded protein is CASSFSAGISDRDGYTF.

V and J are TRBV5-4 and TRBJ2-2; 7 positions agree with TRBD1. The germline V gene encodes CDR1 SGHNT and CDR2 YYREEE (reference sequence). J lost 0 bases, V lost 4 bases, and 3 bases had no gene match. The CDR3 totals 15 residues. This chain's CDR3 is CASSATGTNTGELFF. The CDR3 DNA is TGTGCCAGCAGCGCGACAGGGACGAACACCGGGGAGCTGTTTTTT.

The CDR3 sequence is CASSSPQENANYGYTF. DNA for the CDR3: TGTGCCAGCAGTTCACCCCAGGAAAATGCTAACTATGGCTACACCTTC. The gene calls are TRBV28 and TRBJ1-2; unclear D gene. The V end was cut by 4 bases, the J end by 0 bases, with 15 bases between. The germline V gene has CDR1 MDHEN and CDR2 SYDVKM. The CDR3 totals 16 residues.